Described below is a single T cell receptor (beta chain) sequence and its context. The antigen remains unidentified. UMI-tagged 5'RACE template switching yielded the TCR beta cDNA. TCRdb derives one entry per CDR3 protein from the 5' RACE reads, leaving out DNA. This sample's table has fewer than 400,000 distinct CDR3 sequences. Germline V gene data show CDR1 as LGHDT and CDR2 as YNNKEL (reference sequence). CDR3 size: 14 residues. This specimen belongs to a study of T cells expressing NK-cell markers. Study details: With respect to HCMV, most of the eight sequenced donors were seropositive, and one was seronegative.

Study results and limitations: Several donors' CD3+CD56-NKG2C+ cells were dominated by the same clonotypes.

The sample was blood T cells: a sorted CD56 or NKG2C T cell subset, CD4+ or CD8+ T cells, or bulk PBMC T cells (not recorded which). The TCR was taken from a woman aged 50 to 65 in good health. J is TRBJ2-7 and V is TRBV3-1; TCRdb outputs TRBD2, but without DNA this stays unchecked. This CDR3 is CASSQDWSSAEQYF.